Listed below are T cell receptor beta chains from one sample, sequenced in a study of T cells in Graves' hyperthyroidism and ophthalmopathy. A single record per CDR3 protein comes from TCRdb applying MiXCR to the multiplex PCR reads. The sample has 540,000 or so distinct CDR3 sequences; about half are singletons. Source material: peripheral blood or thyroid tissue (not recorded which). The receptors here all came from an adult woman with Graves' disease, either hyperthyroidism or ophthalmopathy (not recorded which). CDR3s include the opening cysteine and the closing phenylalanine or tryptophan. D genes are given only for firm matches. Part of the rows lack a size; the others show once, few, many or a class for expanded clones.

V	J	size	D	CDR3	DNA
TRBV2	TRBJ2-7	NA	NA	CASKLQIYEQYF	TGTGCCAGCAAGCTACAAATATACGAGCAGTACTTC
TRBV6-5	TRBJ1-2	many	NA	CASSYGGGDGYTF	TGTGCCAGCAGTTACGGGGGGGGGGATGGCTACACCTTC
TRBV24-1	TRBJ2-5	NA	NA	CATSDLWDSGETQYF	TGTGCCACCAGTGATTTGTGGGATTCTGGCGAGACCCAGTACTTC
TRBV3-1	TRBJ2-2	many	NA	CASSQDGGELFF	TGTGCCAGCAGCCAAGATGGCGGGGAGCTGTTTTTT
TRBV24-1	TRBJ2-1	NA	NA	CATSNPWGHWGNEQFF	TGTGCCACCAGTAATCCCTGGGGCCATTGGGGCAATGAGCAGTTCTTC
TRBV7-2	TRBJ1-1	NA	NA	CASSLEQAWGVRSAVAFF	TGTGCCAGCAGCTTAGAGCAAGCGTGGGGCGTACGGTCCGCCGTAGCTTTCTTT
TRBV12-3/TRBV12-4	TRBJ2-2	many	NA	CASTLIPGLGGAGELFF	TGTGCCAGCACCTTGATTCCGGGACTCGGAGGGGCCGGGGAGCTGTTTTTT
TRBV28	TRBJ1-2	many	NA	CASSFHRLRGYTF	TGTGCCAGCAGTTTCCACAGGCTGAGGGGCTACACCTTC
TRBV5-1	TRBJ1-4	many	NA	CASSLSGARDEKLFF	TGCGCCAGCAGCTTGTCAGGGGCCCGTGACGAAAAACTGTTTTTT
TRBV7-9	TRBJ1-2	few	NA	CASSLQGSRENGYTF	TGTGCCAGCAGCTTGCAAGGAAGCAGGGAAAATGGCTACACCTTC
TRBV7-2	TRBJ1-1	NA	NA	CASSKTGEAFF	TGTGCCAGCAGTAAAACAGGTGAAGCTTTCTTT
TRBV9	TRBJ1-1	NA	TRBD1	CASSVDGTANTEAFF	TGTGCCAGCAGCGTAGACGGGACAGCTAACACTGAAGCTTTCTTT
TRBV11-2	TRBJ1-1	NA	TRBD1	CASRNRGFGTEAFF	TGTGCCAGCAGGAACAGGGGTTTTGGCACTGAAGCTTTCTTT
TRBV20-1	TRBJ2-3	NA	NA	CSASGESRTDTQYF	TGCAGTGCTAGTGGGGAGAGTAGGACAGATACGCAGTATTTT
TRBV6-6	TRBJ1-3	many	NA	CASSFSGVGNTIYF	TGTGCCAGCAGTTTCTCAGGGGTCGGAAACACCATATATTTT
TRBV19	TRBJ2-7	many	NA	CASRGQRDYEQYF	TGTGCCAGTAGAGGACAGCGGGACTACGAGCAGTACTTC
TRBV7-2	TRBJ2-7	NA	TRBD2	CASSLSSGKVPGEQYF	TGTGCCAGCAGCCTAAGTAGCGGGAAGGTTCCCGGGGAGCAGTACTTC
TRBV20-1	TRBJ2-7	NA	TRBD2	CSARRTSGSWEQYF	TGCAGTGCTAGAAGGACTAGCGGGAGTTGGGAGCAGTACTTC
TRBV11-2	TRBJ1-3	many	NA	CASSDNSNTIYF	TGTGCCAGCAGCGACAACTCAAACACCATATATTTT
TRBV7-9	TRBJ2-7	once	TRBD1	CASSPNRGGTYEQYF	TGTGCCAGCAGTCCCAACAGGGGTGGAACCTACGAGCAGTACTTC
TRBV7-8	TRBJ1-4	NA	NA	CASSPTVSGKLFF	TGTGCCAGCAGCCCGACAGTCTCTGGAAAACTGTTTTTT
TRBV6-5	TRBJ1-3	few	NA	CASSYSTRGNTIYF	TGTGCCAGCAGTTACTCGACCCGTGGAAACACCATATATTTT
TRBV20-1	TRBJ2-2	many	NA	CSARVSGGNTGELFF	TGCAGTGCTAGAGTTAGCGGAGGGAACACCGGGGAGCTGTTTTTT
TRBV5-5	TRBJ1-2	many	NA	CASSLNSNYGYTF	TGTGCCAGCAGCTTGAACAGTAACTATGGCTACACCTTC
TRBV11-2	TRBJ1-1	NA	NA	CASSLTSGVTEAFF	TGTGCCAGCAGCTTGACTAGCGGGGTCACTGAAGCTTTCTTT
TRBV9	TRBJ1-1	NA	TRBD1	CTSSVGTGMNTEAFF	TGTACCAGCAGCGTCGGGACAGGCATGAACACTGAAGCTTTCTTT
TRBV29-1	TRBJ2-2	NA	NA	CSVGQGGGYGGELFF	TGCAGCGTTGGTCAGGGGGGGGGCTACGGCGGGGAGCTGTTTTTT
TRBV2	TRBJ2-5	NA	TRBD2	CASSQYNPSGSAKTQYF	TGTGCCAGCAGTCAATATAATCCTAGCGGGAGTGCAAAGACCCAGTACTTC
TRBV10-3	TRBJ2-7	NA	TRBD2	CAISLGDSGRAIYEQYF	TGTGCCATCAGCCTAGGGGATAGCGGGAGGGCCATATACGAGCAGTACTTC
TRBV7-2	TRBJ1-4	NA	TRBD1	CASSQHTGGQLNEKLFF	TGCGCCAGCAGCCAGCATACGGGGGGACAGCTGAATGAAAAACTGTTTTTT
TRBV20-1	TRBJ2-7	NA	NA	CSASQGLAAYEQYF	TGCAGTGCTAGCCAGGGGCTAGCGGCCTACGAGCAGTACTTC
TRBV20-1	TRBJ2-5	few	NA	CSAEEAGQPQYF	TGCAGTGCTGAGGAGGCCGGTCAGCCCCAGTACTTC
TRBV15	TRBJ2-3	NA	TRBD2	CATSGTSGRLDTQYF	TGTGCCACCAGCGGGACTAGCGGGAGACTGGATACGCAGTATTTT
TRBV25-1	TRBJ1-5	NA	TRBD1	CASTHRGSNQPQHF	TGTGCCAGCACACACAGGGGGAGCAATCAGCCCCAGCATTTT
TRBV6-1	TRBJ1-3	NA	NA	CASLKMGAVGNTIYF	TGTGCCAGCCTCAAGATGGGGGCGGTGGGAAACACCATATATTTT
TRBV7-9	TRBJ1-5	NA	NA	CASGQGSYPQPQHF	TGTGCCAGCGGGCAGGGCTCTTATCCTCAGCCCCAGCATTTT
TRBV7-9	TRBJ1-2	NA	NA	CASAPDTTNYGYTF	TGTGCCAGCGCCCCGGACACAACTAACTATGGCTACACCTTC
TRBV20-1	TRBJ2-5	NA	NA	CSAVDSWETQYF	TGCAGTGCAGTGGACAGTTGGGAGACCCAGTACTTC
TRBV29-1	TRBJ2-2	few	TRBD2	CSVDSGRIGGELFF	TGCAGCGTTGATAGCGGGAGGATAGGCGGGGAGCTGTTTTTT
TRBV10-3	TRBJ1-2	NA	TRBD1	CASSRQRQGYGYTF	TGTGCCAGCAGCCGCCAACGACAGGGATATGGCTACACCTTC
TRBV7-4	TRBJ1-2	once	TRBD1	CASSHGTGNYGYTF	TGTGCCAGCAGCCACGGGACAGGCAACTATGGCTACACCTTC
TRBV20-1	TRBJ2-5	many	TRBD2	CSAPLSGRAVWETQYF	TGCAGTGCTCCCCTCAGCGGGAGGGCCGTGTGGGAGACCCAGTACTTC
TRBV18	TRBJ2-7	few	TRBD2	CASSPRRGSAYEQYF	TGTGCCAGCTCTCCGAGGCGCGGGAGTGCATACGAGCAGTACTTC
TRBV3-1	TRBJ1-5	many	NA	CASSHHRVQQPQHF	TGTGCCAGCAGCCACCACAGGGTGCAGCAGCCCCAGCATTTT
TRBV7-2	TRBJ2-7	many	TRBD2	CASSFSGSKGEQYF	TGTGCCAGCAGCTTTAGCGGGAGTAAGGGTGAGCAGTACTTC
TRBV12-3/TRBV12-4	TRBJ1-3	NA	NA	CASSPTGTPTGGNTIYF	TGTGCCAGCAGTCCTACCGGGACACCCACGGGGGGAAACACCATATATTTT
TRBV2	TRBJ1-5	NA	NA	CASRERQPNQPQHF	TGTGCCAGCAGAGAAAGACAGCCCAATCAGCCCCAGCATTTT
TRBV9	TRBJ2-7	NA	TRBD1	CASSVTGTATYEQYF	TGTGCCAGCAGCGTAACCGGGACAGCTACCTACGAGCAGTACTTC
TRBV5-6	TRBJ2-7	many	TRBD1	CASSPGTGGSYEQYF	TGTGCCAGCAGCCCTGGGACAGGGGGCTCCTACGAGCAGTACTTC
TRBV19	TRBJ1-1	many	TRBD1	CASSQPPQGRDTEAFF	TGTGCCAGTAGTCAACCCCCACAGGGGAGGGACACTGAAGCTTTCTTT
TRBV5-1	TRBJ1-2	NA	NA	CASSLMTGGYGYTF	TGCGCCAGCAGCTTAATGACCGGTGGCTATGGCTACACCTTC
TRBV10-3	TRBJ1-6	NA	NA	CAISEMGAGNSPLHF	TGTGCCATCAGTGAGATGGGGGCCGGTAATTCACCCCTCCACTTT